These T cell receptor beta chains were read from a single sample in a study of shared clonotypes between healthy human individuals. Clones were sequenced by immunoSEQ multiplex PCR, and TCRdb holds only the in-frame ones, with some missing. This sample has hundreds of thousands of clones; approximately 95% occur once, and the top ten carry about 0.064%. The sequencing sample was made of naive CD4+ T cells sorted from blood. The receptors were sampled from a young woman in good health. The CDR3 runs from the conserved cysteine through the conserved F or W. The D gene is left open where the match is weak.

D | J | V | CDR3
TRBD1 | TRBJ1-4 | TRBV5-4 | CASSLGTGYEKLFF
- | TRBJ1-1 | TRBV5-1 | CASSLTDGPNTEAFF
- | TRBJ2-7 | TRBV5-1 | CASSFPPSYEQYF
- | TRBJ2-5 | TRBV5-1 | CASSLGQQETQYF
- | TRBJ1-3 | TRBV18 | CASSPTSSGNTIYF
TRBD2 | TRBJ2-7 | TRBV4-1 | CASSLGLGGYEQYF
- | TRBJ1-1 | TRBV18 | CASSPPLGASWNTEAFF
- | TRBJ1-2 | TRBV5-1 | CASSSRGATLNYGYTF
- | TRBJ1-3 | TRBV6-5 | CASSYSPLGGNTIYF
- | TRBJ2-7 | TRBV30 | CAWSRSSYEQYF
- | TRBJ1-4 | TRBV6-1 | CASSESRAGEKLFF
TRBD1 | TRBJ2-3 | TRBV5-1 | CASSLNRDRAISDTQYF
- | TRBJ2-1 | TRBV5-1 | CASSLTVVAAYNEQFF
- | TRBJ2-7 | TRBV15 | CATSRPGPYEQYF
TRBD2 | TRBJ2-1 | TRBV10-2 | CASSAGTRGVDEQFF
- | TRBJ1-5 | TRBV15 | CATSRDHRRHSNQPQHF
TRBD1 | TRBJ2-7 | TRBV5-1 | CASSLAGRDSSYEQYF
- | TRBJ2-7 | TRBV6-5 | CASSGQTDSYEQYF
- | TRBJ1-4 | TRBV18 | CASSPGADNEKLFF
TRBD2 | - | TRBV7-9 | CASSLEGGSSYEQYF
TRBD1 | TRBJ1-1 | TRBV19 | CASSHRQGANTEAFF
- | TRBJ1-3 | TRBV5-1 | CASSSRVADTIYF
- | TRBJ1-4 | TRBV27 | CASTVRLRATNEKLFF
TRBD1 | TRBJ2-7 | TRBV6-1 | CASTAQGVISYEQYF
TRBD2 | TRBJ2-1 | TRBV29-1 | CASGSRPYNEQFF
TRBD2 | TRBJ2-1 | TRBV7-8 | CASSPIAGVSVDEQFF
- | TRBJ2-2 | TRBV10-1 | CASAGSLAGELFF
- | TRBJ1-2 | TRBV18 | CASSPQPGTEDRGGYTF
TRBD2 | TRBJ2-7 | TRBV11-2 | CASRYSGSSYEQYF
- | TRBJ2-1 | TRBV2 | CASSVLLEQFF
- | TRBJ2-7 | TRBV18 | CASSPYGAYEQYF
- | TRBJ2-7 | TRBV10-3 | CAISADSDEQYF
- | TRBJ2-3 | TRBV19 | CASSSRDPTLTQYF
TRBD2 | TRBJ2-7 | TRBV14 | CASSQASGRRSEQYF
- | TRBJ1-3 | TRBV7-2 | CASSFGTEVGNTIYF
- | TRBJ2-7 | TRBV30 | CAWSERIAYEQYF
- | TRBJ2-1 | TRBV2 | CASSEFGLGTDEQFF
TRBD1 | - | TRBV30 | CAWKRRGTGGPEQYF
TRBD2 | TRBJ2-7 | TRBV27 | CASSLRPLAGGEQYF
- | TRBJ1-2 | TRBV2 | CASSEDPVNYGYTF
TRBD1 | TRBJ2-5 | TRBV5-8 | CASSIDVPGQGARETQYF
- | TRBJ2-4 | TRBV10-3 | CAISESQGLVNIQYF
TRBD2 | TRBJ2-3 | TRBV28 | CASSFPLAGFTDTQYF
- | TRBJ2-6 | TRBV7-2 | CASSSLAGANVLTF
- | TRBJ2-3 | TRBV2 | CASSEYGRVVADTQYF
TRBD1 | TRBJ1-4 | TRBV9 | CASSSGGQLPEKLFF
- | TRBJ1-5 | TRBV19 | CASRRVGGQPQHF
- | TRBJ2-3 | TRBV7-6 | CASSQGQKFTQYF
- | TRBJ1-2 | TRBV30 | CAWSVSNYGYTF
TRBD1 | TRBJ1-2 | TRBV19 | CASSTTQGAAGYGYTF
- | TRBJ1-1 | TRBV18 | CASSPIQALDTEAFF
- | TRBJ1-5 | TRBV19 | CASTNGDPVRNQPQHF
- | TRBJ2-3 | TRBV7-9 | CASSSWGTDTQYF
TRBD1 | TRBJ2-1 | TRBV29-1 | CSVDRDRSNEQFF
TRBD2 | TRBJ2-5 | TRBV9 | CASSPSSLVSSGGQETQYF